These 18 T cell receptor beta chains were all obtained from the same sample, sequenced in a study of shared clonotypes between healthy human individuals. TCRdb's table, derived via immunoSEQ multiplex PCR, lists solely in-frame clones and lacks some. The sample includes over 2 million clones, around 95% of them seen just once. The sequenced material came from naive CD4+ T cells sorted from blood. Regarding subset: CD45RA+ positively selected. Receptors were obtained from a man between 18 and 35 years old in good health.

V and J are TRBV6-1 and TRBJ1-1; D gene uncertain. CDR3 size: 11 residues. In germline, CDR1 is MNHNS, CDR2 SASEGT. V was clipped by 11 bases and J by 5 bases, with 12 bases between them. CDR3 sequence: CAGGIWTEAFF. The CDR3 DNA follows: TGTGCCGGAGGGATTTGGACTGAAGCTTTCTTT.

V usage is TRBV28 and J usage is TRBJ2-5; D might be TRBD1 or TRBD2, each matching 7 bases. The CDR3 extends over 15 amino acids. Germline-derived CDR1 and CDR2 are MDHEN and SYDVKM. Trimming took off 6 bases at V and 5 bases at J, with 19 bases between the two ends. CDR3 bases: TGTGCCAGCAGCTCCGGGACAGCCGGGGGGGAGACCCAGTACTTC. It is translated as CASSSGTAGGETQYF.

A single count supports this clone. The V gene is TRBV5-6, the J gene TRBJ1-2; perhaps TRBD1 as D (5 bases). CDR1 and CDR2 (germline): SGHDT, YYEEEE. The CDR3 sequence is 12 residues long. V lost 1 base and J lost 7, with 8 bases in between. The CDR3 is CASSLPGTGYTF. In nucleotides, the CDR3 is TGTGCCAGCAGCTTGCCAGGGACTGGCTACACCTTC. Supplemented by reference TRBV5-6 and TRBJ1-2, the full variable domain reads DAGVTQSPTHLIKTRGQQVTLRCSPKSGHDTVSWYQQALGQGPQFIFQYYEEEERQRGNFPDRFSGHQFPNYSSELNVNALLLGDSALYLCASSLPGTGYTFGSGTRLTVV.

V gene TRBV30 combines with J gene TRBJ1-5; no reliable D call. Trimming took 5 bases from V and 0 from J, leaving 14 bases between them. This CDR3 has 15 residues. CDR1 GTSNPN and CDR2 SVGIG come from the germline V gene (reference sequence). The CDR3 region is CAWGRGGDSNQPQHF. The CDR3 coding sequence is TGTGCCTGGGGCCGCGGTGGGGATAGCAATCAGCCCCAGCATTTT. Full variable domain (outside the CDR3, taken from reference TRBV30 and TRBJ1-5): SQTIHQWPATLVQPVGSPLSLECTVEGTSNPNLYWYRQAAGRGLQLLFYSVGIGQISSEVPQNLSASRPQDRQFILSSKKLLLSDSGFYLCAWGRGGDSNQPQHFGDGTRLSIL.

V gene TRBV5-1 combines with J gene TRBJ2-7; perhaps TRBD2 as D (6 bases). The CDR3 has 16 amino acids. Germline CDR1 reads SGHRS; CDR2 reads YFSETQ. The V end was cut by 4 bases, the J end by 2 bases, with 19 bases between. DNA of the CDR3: TGCGCCAGCAGCCCTCTCCCGAATCCGGGGGCCTACGAGCAGTACTTC. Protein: CASSPLPNPGAYEQYF.

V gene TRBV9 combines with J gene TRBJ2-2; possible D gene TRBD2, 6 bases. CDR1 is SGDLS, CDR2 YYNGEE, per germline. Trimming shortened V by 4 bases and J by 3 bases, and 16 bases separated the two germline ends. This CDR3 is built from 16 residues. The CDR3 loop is CASSPFGGPDTGELFF. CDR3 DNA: TGTGCCAGCAGCCCCTTTGGAGGGCCGGACACCGGGGAGCTGTTTTTT.

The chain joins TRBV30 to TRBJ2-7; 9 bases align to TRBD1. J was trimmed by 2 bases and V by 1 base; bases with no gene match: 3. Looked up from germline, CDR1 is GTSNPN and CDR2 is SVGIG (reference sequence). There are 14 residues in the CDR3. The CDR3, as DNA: TGTGCCTGGAGTGCGGGACAGGGCCCCTACGAGCAGTACTTC. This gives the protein CAWSAGQGPYEQYF. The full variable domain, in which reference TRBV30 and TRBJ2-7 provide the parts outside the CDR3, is SQTIHQWPATLVQPVGSPLSLECTVEGTSNPNLYWYRQAAGRGLQLLFYSVGIGQISSEVPQNLSASRPQDRQFILSSKKLLLSDSGFYLCAWSAGQGPYEQYFGPGTRLTVT.

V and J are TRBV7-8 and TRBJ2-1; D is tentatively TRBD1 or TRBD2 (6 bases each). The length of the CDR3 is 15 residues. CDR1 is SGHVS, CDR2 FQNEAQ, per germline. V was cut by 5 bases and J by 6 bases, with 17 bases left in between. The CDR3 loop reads CASSRRGTTPNEQFF. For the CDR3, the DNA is TGTGCCAGCAGCCGGAGGGGGACGACACCCAATGAGCAGTTCTTC.

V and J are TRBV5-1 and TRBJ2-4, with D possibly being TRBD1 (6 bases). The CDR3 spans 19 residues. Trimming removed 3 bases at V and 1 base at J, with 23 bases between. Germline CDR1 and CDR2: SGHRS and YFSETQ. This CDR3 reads CASSSWPGDEFAAKNIQYF. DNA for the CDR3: TGCGCCAGCAGCTCATGGCCAGGGGATGAATTCGCGGCCAAAAACATTCAGTACTTC.

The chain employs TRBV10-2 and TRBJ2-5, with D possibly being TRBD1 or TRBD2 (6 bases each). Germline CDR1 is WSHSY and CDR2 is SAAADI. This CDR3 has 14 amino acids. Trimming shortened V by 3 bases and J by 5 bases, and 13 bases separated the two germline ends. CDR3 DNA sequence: TGCGCCAGCAGTGATCCGGGGGCCTTGGAGACCCAGTACTTC. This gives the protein CASSDPGALETQYF.

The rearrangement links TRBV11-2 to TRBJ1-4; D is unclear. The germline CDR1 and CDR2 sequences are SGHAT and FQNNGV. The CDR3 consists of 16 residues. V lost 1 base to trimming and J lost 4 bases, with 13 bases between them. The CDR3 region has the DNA TGTGCCAGCAGCTTAGGCTCCAGGTTCTTTAATGAAAAACTGTTTTTT. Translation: CASSLGSRFFNEKLFF. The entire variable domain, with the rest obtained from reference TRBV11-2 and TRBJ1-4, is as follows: EAGVAQSPRYKIIEKRQSVAFWCNPISGHATLYWYQQILGQGPKLLIQFQNNGVVDDSQLPKDRFSAERLKGVDSTLKIQPAKLEDSAVYLCASSLGSRFFNEKLFFGSGTQLSVL.

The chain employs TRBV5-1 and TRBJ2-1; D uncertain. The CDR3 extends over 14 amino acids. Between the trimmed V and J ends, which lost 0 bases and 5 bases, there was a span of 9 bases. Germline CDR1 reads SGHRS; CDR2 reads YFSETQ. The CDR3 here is CASSLDSRNNEQFF. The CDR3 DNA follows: TGCGCCAGCAGCTTGGATAGCAGGAACAATGAGCAGTTCTTC.

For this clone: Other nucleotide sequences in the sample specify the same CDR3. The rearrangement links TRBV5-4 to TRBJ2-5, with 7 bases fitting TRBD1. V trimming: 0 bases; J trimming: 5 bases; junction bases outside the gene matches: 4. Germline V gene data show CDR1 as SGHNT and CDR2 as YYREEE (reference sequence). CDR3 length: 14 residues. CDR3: CASSLDRGRETQYF. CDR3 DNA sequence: TGTGCCAGCAGCTTGGACAGGGGAAGGGAGACCCAGTACTTC.

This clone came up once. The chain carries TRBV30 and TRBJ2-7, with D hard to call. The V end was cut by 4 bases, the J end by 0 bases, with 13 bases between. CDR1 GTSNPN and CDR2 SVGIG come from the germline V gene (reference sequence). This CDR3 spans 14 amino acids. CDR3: CAWTPSGASYEQYF. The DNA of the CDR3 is TGTGCCTGGACCCCCTCTGGTGCCTCCTACGAGCAGTACTTC.

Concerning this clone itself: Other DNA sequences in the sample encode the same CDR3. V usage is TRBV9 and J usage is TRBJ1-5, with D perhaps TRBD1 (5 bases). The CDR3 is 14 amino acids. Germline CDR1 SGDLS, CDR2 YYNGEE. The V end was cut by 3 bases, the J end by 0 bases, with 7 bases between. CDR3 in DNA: TGTGCCAGCAGCGGGGGCCTTAGCAATCAGCCCCAGCATTTT. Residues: CASSGGLSNQPQHF.

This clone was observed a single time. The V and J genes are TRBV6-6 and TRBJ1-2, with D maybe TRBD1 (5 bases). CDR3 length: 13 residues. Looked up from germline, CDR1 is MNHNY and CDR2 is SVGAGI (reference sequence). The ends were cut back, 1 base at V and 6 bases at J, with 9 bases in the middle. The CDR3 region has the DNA TGTGCCAGCAGTTACTGGGGGGAAAATGGCTACACCTTC. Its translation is CASSYWGENGYTF.

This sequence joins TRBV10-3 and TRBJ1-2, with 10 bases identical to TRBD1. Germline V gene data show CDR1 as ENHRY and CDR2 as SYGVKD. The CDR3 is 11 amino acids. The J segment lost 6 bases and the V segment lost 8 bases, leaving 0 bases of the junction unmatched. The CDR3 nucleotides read TGTGCCATCGGACAGGGGGATGGCTACACCTTC. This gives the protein CAIGQGDGYTF.

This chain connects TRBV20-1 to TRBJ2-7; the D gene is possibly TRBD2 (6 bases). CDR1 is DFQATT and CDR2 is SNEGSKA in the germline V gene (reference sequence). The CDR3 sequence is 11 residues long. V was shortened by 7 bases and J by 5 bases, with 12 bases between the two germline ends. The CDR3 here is CSGELADEQYF. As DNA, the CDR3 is TGCAGTGGCGAACTAGCAGACGAGCAGTACTTC.